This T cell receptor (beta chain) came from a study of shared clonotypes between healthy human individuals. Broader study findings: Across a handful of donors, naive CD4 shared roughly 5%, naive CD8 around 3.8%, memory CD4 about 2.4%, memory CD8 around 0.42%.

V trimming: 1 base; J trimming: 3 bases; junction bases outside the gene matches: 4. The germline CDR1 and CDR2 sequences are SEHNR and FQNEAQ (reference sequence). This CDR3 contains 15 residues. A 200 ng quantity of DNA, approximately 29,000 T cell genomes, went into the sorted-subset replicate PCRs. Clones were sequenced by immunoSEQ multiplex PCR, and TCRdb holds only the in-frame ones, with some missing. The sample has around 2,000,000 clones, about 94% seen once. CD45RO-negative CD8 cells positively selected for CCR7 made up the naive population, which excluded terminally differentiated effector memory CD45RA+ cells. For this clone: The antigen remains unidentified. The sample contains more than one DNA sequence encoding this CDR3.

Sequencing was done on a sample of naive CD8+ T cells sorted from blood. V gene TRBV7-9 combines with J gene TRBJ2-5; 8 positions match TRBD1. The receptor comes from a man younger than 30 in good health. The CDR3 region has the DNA TGTGCCAGCAGCTTAGTAGGACAGGGAGAAGAGACCCAGTACTTC. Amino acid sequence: CASSLVGQGEETQYF.